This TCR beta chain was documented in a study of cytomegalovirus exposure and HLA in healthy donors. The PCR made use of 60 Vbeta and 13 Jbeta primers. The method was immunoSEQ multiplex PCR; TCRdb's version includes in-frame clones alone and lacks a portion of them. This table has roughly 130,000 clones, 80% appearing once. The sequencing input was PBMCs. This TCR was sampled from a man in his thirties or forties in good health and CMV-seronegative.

The CDR3 coding sequence is TGTGCCAGTAGTAAAACAGGAATCTCTGGAAACACCATATATTTT. Translating gives CASSKTGISGNTIYF. The V gene is TRBV19, the J gene TRBJ1-3, with D perhaps TRBD1 (5 bases). CDR1 and CDR2 (germline): LNHDA, SQIVND (reference sequence). The V end was cut by 4 bases, the J end by 0 bases, with 10 bases between. This CDR3 spans 15 amino acids. The variable domain in full, with the rest retrieved from reference TRBV19 and TRBJ1-3, is DGGITQSPKYLFRKEGQNVTLSCEQNLNHDAMYWYRQDPGQGLRLIYYSQIVNDFQKGDIAEGYSVSREKKESFPLTVTSAQKNPTAFYLCASSKTGISGNTIYFGEGSWLTVV.